The clone carrying this T cell receptor beta chain occurred many times. Antigen: not known. CDR1 and CDR2 (germline): GTSNPN, SVGIG (reference sequence). The CDR3 covers 14 residues. V shed 6 bases, J shed 0 bases, and the junction held 6 bases outside the gene matches. This record belongs to a study of T cells in Graves' hyperthyroidism and ophthalmopathy. Looking at the study overall: Peripheral blood sampling occurred at initial diagnosis, before any treatment. Study results and caveats: Through a model of 13 V-J features, ophthalmopathy was separated from stable hyperthyroidism. Blood also carried most thyroid clonotypes expanded above 0.001.

TCR beta CDR3 sequences were amplified from RNA transcripts. HTBI primers were the set used in a first-round RT-PCR of the TCR CDR3. Each CDR3 protein gets one entry after TCRdb re-called the multiplex PCR reads with MiXCR. The data show about 530,000 distinct CDR3 sequences, about 15% seen once. Under 3 months was the duration of disease in ophthalmopathy patients, who also had a Clinical Activity Score of at least 3 and a NOSPECS grade of at least 4. This clonotype was sampled from a woman under 30 with Graves' ophthalmopathy. Sequenced material: blood. The chain couples TRBV30 to TRBJ2-7; 9 bases are shared with TRBD2. CDR3 amino acids: CACFISGSSYEQYF. DNA for the CDR3: TGTGCCTGTTTCATTAGCGGGAGCTCCTACGAGCAGTACTTC.